This T cell receptor beta chain was recovered during a study of neurological immune-mediated disorders. TCRdb analysed the 5' RACE reads with MiXCR anew, one entry per CDR3 protein. The sample shows tens of thousands of distinct CDR3 sequences, almost 7.5% of them seen only once. In its sample, this clonotype was seen many times. Unsorted libraries were derived from 2 million PBMCs stored at -80 C. Germline values: CDR1 SGHNT, CDR2 YYREEE (reference sequence). The length of the CDR3 is 17 residues. V lost 1 base to trimming and J lost 1 base; unmatched junction nucleotides: 7. Material: PBMCs. The chain has TRBV5-4 and TRBJ2-3, with 9 bases identical to TRBD2. This sequence was found in a woman aged 40 to 50 in good health. The CDR3 reads CASSLPSGALGTDTQYF. As DNA, the CDR3 is TGTGCCAGCAGCTTGCCTAGCGGGGCCCTCGGCACAGATACGCAGTATTTT.